This T cell receptor beta chain was profiled in a study of tumor-infiltrating lymphocytes in primary liver carcinoma. The V gene's germline CDR1 is PRHDT and CDR2 FYEKMQ (reference sequence). With 5 bases removed from V and 3 bases from J, the gap between germline ends came to 5 bases. The CDR3 loop spans 12 amino acids. There are many counts of this clonotype. TCR beta cDNA was reverse-transcribed from 450 to 500 ng of total RNA. The reaction used a constant-region primer and ProtoScript II reverse transcriptase. A slightly modified ARM-PCR protocol with three nested multiplex PCR rounds produced these TCR beta libraries. It was with TRBV1-TRBV30 forward primers and a C-beta reverse primer that the first two PCR rounds were run, at roughly 11 cycles each. One entry per CDR3 protein, called by TCRdb with MiXCR from the multiplex PCR reads. The sample lists 90,000 to 100,000 distinct CDR3 sequences; approximately 68% were seen once.

Co-extracted RNA and DNA came from about 19-30 mg of unsorted bulk tissue. This TCR derives from a woman in her fifties or sixties with primary liver carcinoma and hepatitis B virus infection. The rearrangement joins TRBV13 to TRBJ1-5; D remains unclear. The sample taken for sequencing was liver tumor tissue from sampling region 5. Described subset: tumor region T5, tumor centre. The CDR3 here is CASSLHNQPQHF. The CDR3 nucleotides read TGTGCCAGCAGCCTTCACAATCAGCCCCAGCATTTT.